In its sample, the clone carrying this TCR beta chain was seen many times. As yet, its antigen is unknown. The source of the sample is a study of early T cells in non-severe SARS-CoV-2 infection. Study overall: RNA in bulk from unsorted whole blood was sequenced, and chains were unpaired.

Study findings and constraints: CD4 and private specificities were missed by VDJdb matching, which favored anti-spike CD8 responses.

CDR3 length: 14 amino acids. V lost 0 bases, J lost 8 bases, and 4 bases stayed unmatched. Germline V gives CDR1 LGHNA, CDR2 YNFKEQ. Unique molecular identifiers (one per individual cDNA molecule) were attached. TCRdb re-derived calls from the 5' RACE reads in MiXCR, one entry per CDR3 protein. The sample contains about 70,000 distinct CDR3 sequences, roughly an eighth of which appear only once. The V call is TRBV4-2, the J call TRBJ1-1; 9 bases align to TRBD1. Sequenced sample: whole blood. This TCR was sampled from an adult who was a healthcare worker with PCR-confirmed SARS-CoV-2 infection or an uninfected control (not recorded which). The CDR3, as DNA: TGTGCCAGCAGCCAAGACTTCACAGGGGGCGAAGCTTTCTTT. It yields the protein CASSQDFTGGEAFF.